Here is one T cell receptor beta chain with its context. Its specificity is unknown. This sample is drawn from a study of vaccination effects on CD4 cells after COVID-19. Broader study findings: Most post-vaccine spike-reactive clones in convalescents were new, not infection-derived.

Before sequencing, viral peptide pools were used by the ViraFEST assay to expand antigen-specific CD4+ T cells. Isolation of CD4+ T cells took place after ten to eleven days of culture. The person acquired a PCR-confirmed SARS-CoV-2 infection between March and December 2020. TCRdb's copy holds only in-frame clones and misses some; the assay was immunoSEQ multiplex PCR. The data contain roughly 25,000 clones, roughly 72% of them singletons. CDR3 size: 18 residues. Germline-derived CDR1 and CDR2 are GTSNPN and SVGIG (reference sequence). Losses at the gene ends were 2 bases for V and 7 bases for J; bases not matched to a gene: 17.

The rearrangement links TRBV30 to TRBJ1-6, with 7 bases aligning to TRBD1. The sample consisted of CD4+ T cells from PBMCs cultured with SARS-CoV-2 spike peptides, taken before COVID-19 vaccination. This receptor was identified in a human donor who had a prior SARS-CoV-2 infection. This CDR3 is CAWSPTADRKGGNSPLHF. CDR3 DNA sequence: TGTGCCTGGAGTCCCACCGCCGACAGGAAAGGGGGCAATTCACCCCTCCACTTT.